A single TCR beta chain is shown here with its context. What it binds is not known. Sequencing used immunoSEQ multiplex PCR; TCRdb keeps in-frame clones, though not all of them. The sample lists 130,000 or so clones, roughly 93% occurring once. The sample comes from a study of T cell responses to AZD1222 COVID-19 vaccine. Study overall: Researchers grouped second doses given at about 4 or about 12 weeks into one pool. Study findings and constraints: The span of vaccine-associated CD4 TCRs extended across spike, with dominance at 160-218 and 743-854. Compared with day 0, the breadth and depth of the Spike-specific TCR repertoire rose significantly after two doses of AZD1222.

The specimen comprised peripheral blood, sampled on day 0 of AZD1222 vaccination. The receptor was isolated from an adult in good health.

The CDR3 DNA reads TGCGCCAGCAGCTACGGAGGTCTCCAGCATTTT. Translated, it gives CASSYGGLQHF. This sequence joins TRBV5-1 and TRBJ1-5, with D hard to call. V lost 3 bases to trimming and J lost 12 bases, with 10 bases between them. This CDR3 has 11 amino acids. CDR1 is SGHRS, CDR2 YFSETQ, per germline.